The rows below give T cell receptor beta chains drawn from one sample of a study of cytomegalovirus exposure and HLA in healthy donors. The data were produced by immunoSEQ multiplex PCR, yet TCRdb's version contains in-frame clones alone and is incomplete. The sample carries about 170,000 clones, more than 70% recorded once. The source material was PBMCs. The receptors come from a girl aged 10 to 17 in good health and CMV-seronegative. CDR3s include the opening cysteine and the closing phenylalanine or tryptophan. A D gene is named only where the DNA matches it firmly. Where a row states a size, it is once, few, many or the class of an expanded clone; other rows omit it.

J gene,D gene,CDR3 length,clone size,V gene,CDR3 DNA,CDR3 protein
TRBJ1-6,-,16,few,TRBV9,TGTGCCAGCAGCAAATATACCGGGACAAATAATTCACCCCTCCACTTT,CASSKYTGTNNSPLHF
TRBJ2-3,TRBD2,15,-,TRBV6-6,TGTGCCAGCAGTGGTGGACTAGCGGGGTCAGATACGCAGTATTTT,CASSGGLAGSDTQYF
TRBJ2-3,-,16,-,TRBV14,TGTGCCAGCAGCCAAGGTGGCAATGTTGCAGCAGATACGCAGTATTTT,CASSQGGNVAADTQYF
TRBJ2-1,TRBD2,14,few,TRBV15,TGTGCCACCAGCAGAGAACTAGCGGGCAATGAGCAGTTCTTC,CATSRELAGNEQFF
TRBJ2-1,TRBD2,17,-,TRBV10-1,TGCGCCAGCAGCCGGACTAGCGGTCCGGTGCCCTACAATGAGCAGTTCTTC,CASSRTSGPVPYNEQFF
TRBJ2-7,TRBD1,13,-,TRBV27,TGTGCCAGCAGATGGACAGGGTCCTACGAGCAGTACTTC,CASRWTGSYEQYF
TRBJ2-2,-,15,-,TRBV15,TGTGCCACCAGCAGAGTCATCACGAACACCGGGGAGCTGTTTTTT,CATSRVITNTGELFF
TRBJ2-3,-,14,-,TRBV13,TGTGCCAGCAGCGCCGGGATTCCCACAGATACGCAGTATTTT,CASSAGIPTDTQYF
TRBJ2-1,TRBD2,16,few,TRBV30,TGTGCCTGGTCCAGCCTAGCGGGGGGCTCCTACAATGAGCAGTTCTTC,CAWSSLAGGSYNEQFF
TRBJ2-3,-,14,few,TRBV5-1,TGCGCCAGCACAACTAGCCGACCCGCAGATACGCAGTATTTT,CASTTSRPADTQYF
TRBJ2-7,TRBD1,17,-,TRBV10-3,TGTGCCAGCAACCAACACTCGGGACAGGGAGAACTATACGAGCAGTACTTC,CASNQHSGQGELYEQYF
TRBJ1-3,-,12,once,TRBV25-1,TGTGCGGGCAGGGACTCTGGAAACACCATATATTTT,CAGRDSGNTIYF
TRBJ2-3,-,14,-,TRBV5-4,TGTGCCAGCAGCCCACTTGGCAGGTCAGATACGCAGTATTTT,CASSPLGRSDTQYF
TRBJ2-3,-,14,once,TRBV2,TGTGCCAGGTCCGAGTCCCAGGTTTCAGATACGCAGTATTTT,CARSESQVSDTQYF
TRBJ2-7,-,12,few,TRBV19,TGTGCCAGTAGTATGGGGCAGGGCGAGCAGTACTTC,CASSMGQGEQYF
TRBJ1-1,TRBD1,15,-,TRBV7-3,TGTGCCAGCAGCCCTACCACCGAGGGGGCTACTGAAGCTTTCTTT,CASSPTTEGATEAFF
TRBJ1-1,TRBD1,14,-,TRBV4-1,TGCGCCAGCAGCCAAGAGGGACAGATAACTGAAGCTTTCTTT,CASSQEGQITEAFF
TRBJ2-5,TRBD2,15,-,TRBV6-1,TGTGCCAGCACCCTTGGAGCGGGGGGGGGCGAGACCCAGTACTTC,CASTLGAGGGETQYF
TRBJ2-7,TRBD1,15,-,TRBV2,TGTGCCAGCAGTAAAACGGGACAGGGAACTTACGAGCAGTACTTC,CASSKTGQGTYEQYF
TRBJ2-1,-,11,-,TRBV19,TGTGCCAGTAGTATCTTCAATGAGCAGTTCTTC,CASSIFNEQFF
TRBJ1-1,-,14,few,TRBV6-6,TGTGCCAGCAGTCCAAACCAGGGGAACACTGAAGCTTTCTTT,CASSPNQGNTEAFF
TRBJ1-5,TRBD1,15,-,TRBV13,TGTGCCAGCAGCGCTGGACAGGGGTTCAATCAGCCCCAGCATTTT,CASSAGQGFNQPQHF
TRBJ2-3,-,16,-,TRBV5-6,TGTGCCAGCAGCTTGGTTGGGACGGACTACACAGATACGCAGTATTTT,CASSLVGTDYTDTQYF
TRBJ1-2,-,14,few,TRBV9,TGTGCCAGCAATCCCCCGTCGGAGATCTATGGCTACACCTTC,CASNPPSEIYGYTF
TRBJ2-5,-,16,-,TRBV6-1,TGTGCCAGCAGTGATCTCGGCGGGGTAGGATCAGAGACCCAGTACTTC,CASSDLGGVGSETQYF
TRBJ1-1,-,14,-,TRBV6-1,TGTGCCAGCTCCACTGGGGGAGGGGGGACTGAAGCTTTCTTT,CASSTGGGGTEAFF
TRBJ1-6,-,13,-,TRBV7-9,TGTGCCAGCAGCTTAGGGGGCCAATGGCCCCTCCACTTT,CASSLGGQWPLHF
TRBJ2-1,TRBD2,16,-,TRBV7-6,TGTGCCAGCAGCTTAGCGGAGGCTAGCGGGGGCTATGAGCAGTTCTTC,CASSLAEASGGYEQFF
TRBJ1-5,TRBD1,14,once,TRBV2,TGTGCCAGCAGGGGGGACAGGGGGCATCAGCCCCAGCATTTT,CASRGDRGHQPQHF
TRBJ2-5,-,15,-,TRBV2,TGTGCCAGCAGTGGTTCACGGGTATCCCAAGAGACCCAGTACTTC,CASSGSRVSQETQYF
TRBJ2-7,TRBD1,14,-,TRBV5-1,TGCGCCAGCAGCCCACCGGGACAGCCCTACGAGCAGTACTTC,CASSPPGQPYEQYF
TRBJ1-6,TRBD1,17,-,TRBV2,TGTGCCAGCAGAGGACGGGACAGGGCTCCGGGGAATTCACCCCTCCACTTT,CASRGRDRAPGNSPLHF
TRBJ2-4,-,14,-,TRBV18,TGTGCCAGCTCACCGAACGGTGCCAAAAACATTCAGTACTTC,CASSPNGAKNIQYF
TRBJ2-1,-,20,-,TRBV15,TGTGCCACCAGCAGCGCGGGGCTATCTGGTGAGGGGATTCGGGGCAATGAGCAGTTCTTC,CATSSAGLSGEGIRGNEQFF
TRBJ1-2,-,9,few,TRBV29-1,TGCAGAGATGGCCTTGACTACACCTTC,CRDGLDYTF
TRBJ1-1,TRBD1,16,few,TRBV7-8,TGTGCCAGCAGGGGGAGTGAGGGACAGGGTAACACTGAAGCTTTCTTT,CASRGSEGQGNTEAFF
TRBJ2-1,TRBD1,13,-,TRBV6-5,TGTGCCAGCAGAACCCCAGGGGGTTGGGAGCAGTTCTTC,CASRTPGGWEQFF
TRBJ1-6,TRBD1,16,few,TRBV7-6,TGTGCCAGCAGCTTCGGGTCCGGACAGGGCGTCTCACCCCTCCACTTT,CASSFGSGQGVSPLHF
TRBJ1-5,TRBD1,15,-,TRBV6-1,TGTGCCAGCAGCGAGACAGGGCTCGGCAATCAGCCCCAGCATTTT,CASSETGLGNQPQHF
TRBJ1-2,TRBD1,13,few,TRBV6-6,TGTGCCAGCAGTAAGGACAGGGGGGATGGCTACACCTTC,CASSKDRGDGYTF
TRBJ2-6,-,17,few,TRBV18,TGTGCCAGCTCACCGAGCAGGGGTGAATATGGGGCCAACGTCCTGACTTTC,CASSPSRGEYGANVLTF
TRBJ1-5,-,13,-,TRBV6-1,TGTGCCAGCATACGGAGTAGCAATCAGCCCCAGCATTTT,CASIRSSNQPQHF
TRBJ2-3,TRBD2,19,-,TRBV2,TGTGCCAGCAGTGAAGCTAGCGGGGGCGGCCATAGCGTAACAGATACGCAGTATTTT,CASSEASGGGHSVTDTQYF
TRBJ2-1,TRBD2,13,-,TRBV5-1,TGCGCCAGCAGCTTGGAGGGTAGCGGGGGGCAGTTCTTC,CASSLEGSGGQFF
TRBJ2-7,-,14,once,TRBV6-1,TGTGCCAGCAGTGAACCTACAGGGCGCAACGAGCAGTACTTC,CASSEPTGRNEQYF
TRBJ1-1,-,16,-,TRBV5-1,TGCGCCAGCAGCCCGACCCTTGGGGCCCTGGGCACTGAAGCTTTCTTT,CASSPTLGALGTEAFF
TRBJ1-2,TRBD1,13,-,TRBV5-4,TGTGCACTTAGCAGGGGGGCTGGGGGTGGCTACACCTTC,CALSRGAGGGYTF
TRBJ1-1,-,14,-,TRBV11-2,TGTGCCAGCAGCCCTAAGTGGGGGGGGACTGAAGCTTTCTTT,CASSPKWGGTEAFF
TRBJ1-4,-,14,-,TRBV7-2,TGTGCCAGCAGCTTATCTCTCTATAATGAAAAACTGTTTTTT,CASSLSLYNEKLFF
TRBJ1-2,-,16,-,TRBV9,TGTGCCAGCAGCGTACAATCTAAGACGGGAAACTATGGCTACACCTTC,CASSVQSKTGNYGYTF
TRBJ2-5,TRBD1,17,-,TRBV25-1,TGTGCCAGCAGTGCCTGGGACAGGGTAAGGGGGCAAGAGACCCAGTACTTC,CASSAWDRVRGQETQYF